The clone carrying this T cell receptor (beta chain) has only one observation. Its antigen is currently unknown. At one end the junction does not follow the germline gene, possibly because of a read error. The CDR3 has 13 amino acids. Germline V gives CDR1 SQVTM, CDR2 ANQGSEA. The sample comes from a study of blood T cells in healthy people across ages. Findings and caveats of the study: PBMCs were not sorted, which prevented a conclusive comparison of naive versus antigen-experienced cells. Aged donors had fewer naive CD4+ cells and lower diversity than long-lived donors.

A second PCR of 7 to 11 cycles used a sample-barcoded 5' primer and a J-beta primer mix. Using its own MiXCR run on the 5' RACE reads, TCRdb lists one record per CDR3 protein. This sample yields some 1,000,000 distinct CDR3 sequences, of which approximately 25% are seen a single time; around 0.75% belongs to the top ten. The sample was also linked to a second study, of T cells of mothers and their children.

The gene calls are TRBV29-1 and TRBJ2-1; 9 nucleotides match TRBD2. The sequencing sample was made of blood. This TCR derives from a girl aged 2 to 10 in good health. The CDR3 here is CSGGDSRYNEQFF. The CDR3 DNA sequence: TGTAGCGGGGGTGACAGCAGATACAATGAGCAGTTCTTC.